This TCR beta chain was captured in a study of T cell changes during pregnancy in multiple sclerosis. CDR3 length: 16 residues. The germline gives CDR1 SGDLS, CDR2 YYNGEE. V was clipped by 4 bases and J by 0 bases, with 14 bases between them. Measured with immunoSEQ multiplex PCR; TCRdb has only the in-frame clones, and not every one. The data show about 38,000 clones, with around 90% seen just once and 0.35% to 0.45% held by the top ten. The chain combines TRBV9 with TRBJ1-3, with a tentative D call TRBD1 (5 bases). This specimen consisted of CD4+ T cells from peripheral blood mononuclear cells, obtained after pregnancy. The source is a female donor in good health, enrolled as a control in a pregnancy study. Here the CDR3 reads CASSLSGGSSGNTIYF. The CDR3 DNA reads TGTGCCAGCAGCCTATCGGGGGGGAGCTCTGGAAACACCATATATTTT.